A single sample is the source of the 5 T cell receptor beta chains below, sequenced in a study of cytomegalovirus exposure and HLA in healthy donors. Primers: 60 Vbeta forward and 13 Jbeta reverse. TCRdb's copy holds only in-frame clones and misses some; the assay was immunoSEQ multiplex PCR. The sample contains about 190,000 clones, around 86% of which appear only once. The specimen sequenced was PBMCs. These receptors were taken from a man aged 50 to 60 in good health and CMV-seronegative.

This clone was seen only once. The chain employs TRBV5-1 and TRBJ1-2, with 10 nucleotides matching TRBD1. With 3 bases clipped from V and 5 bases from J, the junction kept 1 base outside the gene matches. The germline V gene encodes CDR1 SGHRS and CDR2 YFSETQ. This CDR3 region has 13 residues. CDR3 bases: TGCGCCAGCAGCTGGGGACAGGGGTATGGCTACACCTTC. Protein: CASSWGQGYGYTF.

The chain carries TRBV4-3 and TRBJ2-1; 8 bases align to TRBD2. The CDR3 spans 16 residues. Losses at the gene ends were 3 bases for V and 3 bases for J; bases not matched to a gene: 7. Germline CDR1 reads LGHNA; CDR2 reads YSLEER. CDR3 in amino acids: CASSQEYSGNYNEQFF. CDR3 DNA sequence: TGCGCCAGCAGCCAGGAATATAGCGGGAACTACAATGAGCAGTTCTTC.

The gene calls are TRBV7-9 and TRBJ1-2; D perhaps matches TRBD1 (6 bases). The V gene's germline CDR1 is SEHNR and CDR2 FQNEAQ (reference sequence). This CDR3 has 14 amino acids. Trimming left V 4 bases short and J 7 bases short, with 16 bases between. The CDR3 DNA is TGTGCCAGCAGCTGGCCCCGGGACATCGTTGGCTACACCTTC. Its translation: CASSWPRDIVGYTF.

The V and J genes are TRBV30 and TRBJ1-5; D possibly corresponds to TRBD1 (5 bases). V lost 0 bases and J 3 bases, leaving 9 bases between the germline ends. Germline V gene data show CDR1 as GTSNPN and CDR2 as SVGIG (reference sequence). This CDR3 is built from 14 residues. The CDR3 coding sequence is TGTGCCTGGAGTGTACGACAGCACAATCAGCCCCAGCATTTT. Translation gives CAWSVRQHNQPQHF.

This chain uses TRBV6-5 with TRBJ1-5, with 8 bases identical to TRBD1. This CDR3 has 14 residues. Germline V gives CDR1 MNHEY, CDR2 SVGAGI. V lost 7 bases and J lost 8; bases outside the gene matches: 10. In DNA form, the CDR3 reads TGTGCCAGCACCCCGTCGACAGGGGTGAAGCCCCAGCATTTT. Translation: CASTPSTGVKPQHF.